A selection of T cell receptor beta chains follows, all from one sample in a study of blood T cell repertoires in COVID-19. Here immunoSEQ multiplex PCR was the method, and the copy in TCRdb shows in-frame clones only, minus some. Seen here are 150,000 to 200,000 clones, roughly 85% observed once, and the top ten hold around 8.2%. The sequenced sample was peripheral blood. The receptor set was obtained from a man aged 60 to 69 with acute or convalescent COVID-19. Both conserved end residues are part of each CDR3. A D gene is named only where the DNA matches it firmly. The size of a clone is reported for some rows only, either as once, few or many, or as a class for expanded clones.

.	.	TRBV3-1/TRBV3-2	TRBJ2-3	TGTGCCAGCAGCCGGGCAGGAGGAGCTCAGACAGATACGCAGTATTTT	CASSRAGGAQTDTQYF
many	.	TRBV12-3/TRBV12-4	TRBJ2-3	TGTGCCAGCAGCCCCAGGGTAACAGATACGCAGTATTTT	CASSPRVTDTQYF
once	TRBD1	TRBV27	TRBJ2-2	TGTGCCAGCAGCCGGGACAGGGACACCGGGGAGCTGTTTTTT	CASSRDRDTGELFF
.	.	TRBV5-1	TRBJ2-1	TGCGCCAGCAGCTTGGACAACAACCCTTACAATGAGCAGTTCTTC	CASSLDNNPYNEQFF
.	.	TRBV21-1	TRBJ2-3	TGTGCCAGCAGCACCAACGGACTAGCGGGAGAAAAAGATACGCAGTATTTT	CASSTNGLAGEKDTQYF
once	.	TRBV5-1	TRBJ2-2	TGCGCCAGCAGCGACCCACAGGGTTCCGGGGAGCTGTTTTTT	CASSDPQGSGELFF
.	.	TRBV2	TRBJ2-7	TGTGCCAGCAGTGAACTGGACAGACCCTACGAGCAGTACTTC	CASSELDRPYEQYF
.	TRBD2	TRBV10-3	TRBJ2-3	TGTGCCATCAAGAATGTAGGGACTAGCTTTAGCACAGATACGCAGTATTTT	CAIKNVGTSFSTDTQYF
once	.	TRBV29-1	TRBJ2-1	TGCAGCGGCGCCCAAGATAACAATGAGCAGTTCTTC	CSGAQDNNEQFF
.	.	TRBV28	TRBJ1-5	TGTGCCAGCAGTTTAGGCAGGGTCGGTCAGCCCCAGCATTTT	CASSLGRVGQPQHF
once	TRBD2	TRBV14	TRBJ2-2	TGTGCCAGCAGCCAGTCGGCGGGAGGGCCGGATTTTTCCGGGGAGCTGTTTTTT	CASSQSAGGPDFSGELFF
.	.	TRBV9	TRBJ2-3	TGTGCCAGCAGCCCCAACCTGGGCGCATCTAGCACAGATACGCAGTATTTT	CASSPNLGASSTDTQYF
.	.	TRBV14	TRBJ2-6	TGTGCCAGCAGCCAAGGCGGAGGGTTCAAGTCTGGGGCCAACGTCCTGACTTTC	CASSQGGGFKSGANVLTF
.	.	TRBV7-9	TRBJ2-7	TGTGCCAGCAGAGGGCAGGGTTACGAGCAGTACTTC	CASRGQGYEQYF
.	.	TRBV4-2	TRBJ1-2	TGTGCCAGCAGCCAAGACCCACAGGGTAACTATGGCTACACCTTC	CASSQDPQGNYGYTF
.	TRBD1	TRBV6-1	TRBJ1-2	TGTGCCAGCAGTGAACTGGTAGGGGGCGAGGGCTATGGCTACACCTTC	CASSELVGGEGYGYTF
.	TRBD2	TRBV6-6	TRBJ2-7	TGTGCCAGCAGTACAGGGACTAGCGGGTCCTACGAGCAGTACTTC	CASSTGTSGSYEQYF
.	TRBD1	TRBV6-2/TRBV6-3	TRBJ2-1	TGTGCCAGCAGTTACGTTTCCGAAGGGGGCGAGCAGTTCTTC	CASSYVSEGGEQFF
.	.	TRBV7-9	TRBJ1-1	TGTGCCAGCAGCCGGGGGGCATTAATGAACACTGAAGCTTTCTTT	CASSRGALMNTEAFF
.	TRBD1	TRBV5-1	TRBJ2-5	TGCGCCAGCAGCATGGGGCAAACAGGGGCCCAGTACTTC	CASSMGQTGAQYF
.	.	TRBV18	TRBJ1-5	TGTGCCAGCTCACCTCGGGGAGGGGACAATCAGCCCCAGCATTTT	CASSPRGGDNQPQHF
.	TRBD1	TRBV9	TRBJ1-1	TGTGCCAGCAGCTCGCGAGGACAGGGCTCCACTGAAGCTTTCTTT	CASSSRGQGSTEAFF
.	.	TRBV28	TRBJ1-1	TGTGCCAGCAGTCCCGTCACTTATCCCACTGAAGCTTTCTTT	CASSPVTYPTEAFF
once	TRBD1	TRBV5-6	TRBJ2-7	TGTGCCAGCAGCTTGGTAGCTGGACAGGGGGCCTCCTACGAGCAGTACTTC	CASSLVAGQGASYEQYF
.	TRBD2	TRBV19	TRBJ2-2	TGTGCCAGTAGGGCCAACAGCGGGGGGAACACCGGGGAGCTGTTTTTT	CASRANSGGNTGELFF
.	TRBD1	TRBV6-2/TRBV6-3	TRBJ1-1	TGTGCCAGCAGTTACGGCAGGGGGTTCGGGACTGAAGCTTTCTTT	CASSYGRGFGTEAFF
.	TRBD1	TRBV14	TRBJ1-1	TGTGCCAGCAGCCGACAGGGTGGCACTGAAGCTTTCTTT	CASSRQGGTEAFF
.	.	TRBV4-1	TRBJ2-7	TGCGCCAGCAGCCAAGATCTAGGTGGGGGCAAAACTCCTTTC	CASSQDLGGGKTPF
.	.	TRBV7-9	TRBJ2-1	TGTGCCAGCAGCTTCGCGGGGACGGAGAATGAGCAGTTCTTC	CASSFAGTENEQFF
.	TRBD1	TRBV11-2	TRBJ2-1	TGTGCCAGCAGCACCAGCAGGGGGAGAGCCTACAATGAGCAGTTCTTC	CASSTSRGRAYNEQFF
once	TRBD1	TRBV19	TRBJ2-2	TGTGCCAGTAGTATAGCGGGACAGGGGGCCGGGGAGCTGTTTTTT	CASSIAGQGAGELFF
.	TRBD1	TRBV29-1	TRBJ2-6	TGCAGCGTTGCTACAGGGGGCGGCCCTGGGGCCAACGTCCTGACTTTC	CSVATGGGPGANVLTF
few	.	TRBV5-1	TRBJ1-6	TGCGCCAGCAGCCAGGGGAATAGAGACTCACCCCTCCACTTT	CASSQGNRDSPLHF
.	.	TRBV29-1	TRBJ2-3	TGCAGCGTTGAAAAGGGGCTAGTCGCAGATACGCAGTATTTT	CSVEKGLVADTQYF
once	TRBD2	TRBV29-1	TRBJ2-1	TGCAGCGTCGAGGGGCTAGCGGGAGCCGGAGCCCTTTACAATGAGCAGTTCTTC	CSVEGLAGAGALYNEQFF
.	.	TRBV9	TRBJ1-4	TGTGCCAGCAGTCGACAGGTCACCGGGTCTGAAAAACTGTTTTTT	CASSRQVTGSEKLFF
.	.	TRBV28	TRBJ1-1	TGTGCCAGCAGAAGGGGGATGATCACTGAAGCTTTCTTT	CASRRGMITEAFF
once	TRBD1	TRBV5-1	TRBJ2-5	TGCGCCTCAGGCAGACAACAGGGGGCATCGGAGACCCAGTACTTC	CASGRQQGASETQYF
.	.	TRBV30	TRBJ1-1	TGTGCCTGGAACGCAGGGCCCAACACTGAAGCTTTCTTT	CAWNAGPNTEAFF
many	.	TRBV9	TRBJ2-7	TGTGCCAGCAGCGTATCGGGGGCCTACGAGCAGTACTTC	CASSVSGAYEQYF
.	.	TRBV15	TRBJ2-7	TGTGCCACCAGCAGATTAGGAGGGAGTGGGAAGTACGAGCAGTACTTC	CATSRLGGSGKYEQYF
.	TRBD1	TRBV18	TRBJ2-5	TGTGCCAGCGAGCTGACAGGGGGTGAGGAGACCCAGTACTTC	CASELTGGEETQYF
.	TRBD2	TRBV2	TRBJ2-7	TGTGCCAGCAGAGCGGGGAGGACCTCCTACGAGCAGTACTTC	CASRAGRTSYEQYF
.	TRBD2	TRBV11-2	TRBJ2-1	TGTGCCAGCAGCTTAACTAGCGGGGGTAGGAGCAATGAGCAGTTCTTC	CASSLTSGGRSNEQFF
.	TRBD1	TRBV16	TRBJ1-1	TGTGCCAGCAGCCCAGGACAGGGCACTGAAGCTTTCTTT	CASSPGQGTEAFF
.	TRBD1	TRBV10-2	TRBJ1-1	TGCGCCAGCGGGAGGCCTTTTGAGGGGGCGCTGACTGAAGCTTTCTTT	CASGRPFEGALTEAFF
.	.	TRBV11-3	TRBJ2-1	TGTGCCAGCAGCTTAGACTACTCCTACAATGAGCAGTTCTTC	CASSLDYSYNEQFF
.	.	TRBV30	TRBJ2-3	TGTGCCTGGGCAACTAGTTCCGGGGATACGCAGTATTTT	CAWATSSGDTQYF
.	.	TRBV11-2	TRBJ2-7	TGTGCCAGCAGCCCGCGGATACTATTGGGTTACGAGCAGTACTTC	CASSPRILLGYEQYF
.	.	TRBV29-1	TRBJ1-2	TGCAGCGTTGAGCCTCCGGTCTATGGCTACACCTTC	CSVEPPVYGYTF
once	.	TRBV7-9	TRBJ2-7	TGTGCCAGCAGCTTAGGATTAGCTGGGGGGGAGCAGTACTTC	CASSLGLAGGEQYF
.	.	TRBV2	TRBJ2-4	TGTGCCAGCAGTCCAGGGGCCAAAAACATTCAGTACTTC	CASSPGAKNIQYF
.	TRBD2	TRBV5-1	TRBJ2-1	TGCGCCAGCAGCTTGGGACTAGCGGGAGTCAACAATGAGCAGTTCTTC	CASSLGLAGVNNEQFF
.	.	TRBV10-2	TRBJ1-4	TGCGCCAGCAGTGAGTCGGGCAGCCAAGAAAAACTGTTTTTT	CASSESGSQEKLFF
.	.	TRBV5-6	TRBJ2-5	TGTGCCAGCAGCTTGGACAGAACAGGAGAGACCCAGTACTTC	CASSLDRTGETQYF
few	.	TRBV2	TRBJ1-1	TGTGCCAGCAGTGAAGGGAGGGCCTTTGAAGCTTTCTTT	CASSEGRAFEAFF